This T cell receptor beta chain was retrieved from a study of T cell changes during pregnancy in multiple sclerosis. The CDR3 has 14 residues. V was shortened by 2 bases and J by 1 base, with 9 bases between the two germline ends. In germline, CDR1 is MNHEY, CDR2 SMNVEV (reference sequence). Here immunoSEQ multiplex PCR was the method, and the copy in TCRdb shows in-frame clones only, minus some. The repertoire holds 80,000 to 130,000 clones, with approximately 90% as singletons. The chain has TRBV27 and TRBJ2-7; no clear D gene. This sequence originates from a female donor with multiple sclerosis, enrolled in a pregnancy study. Sequenced material: peripheral blood, taken in the second trimester of pregnancy. The CDR3 protein is CASSLGSRSYEQYF. Written as DNA, the CDR3 is TGTGCCAGCAGTTTAGGAAGCAGGTCCTACGAGCAGTACTTC.